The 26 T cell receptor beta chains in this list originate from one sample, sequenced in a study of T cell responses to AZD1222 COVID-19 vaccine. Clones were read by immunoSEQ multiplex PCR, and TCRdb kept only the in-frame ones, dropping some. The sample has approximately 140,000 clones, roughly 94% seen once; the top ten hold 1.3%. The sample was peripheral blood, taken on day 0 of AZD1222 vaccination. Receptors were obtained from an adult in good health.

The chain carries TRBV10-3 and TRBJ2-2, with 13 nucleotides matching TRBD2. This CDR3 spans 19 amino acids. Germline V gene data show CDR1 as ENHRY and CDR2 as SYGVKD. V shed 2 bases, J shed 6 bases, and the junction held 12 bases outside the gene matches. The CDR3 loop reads CAISEREGLAGQYSGELFF. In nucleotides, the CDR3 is TGTGCCATCAGTGAGAGGGAGGGACTAGCGGGACAATATTCCGGGGAGCTGTTTTTT.

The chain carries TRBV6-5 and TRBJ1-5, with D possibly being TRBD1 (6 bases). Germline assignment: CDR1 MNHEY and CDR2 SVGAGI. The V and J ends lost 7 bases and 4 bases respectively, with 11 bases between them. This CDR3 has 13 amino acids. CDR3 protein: CASMTGLNQPQHF. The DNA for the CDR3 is TGTGCCAGCATGACAGGACTAAATCAGCCCCAGCATTTT.

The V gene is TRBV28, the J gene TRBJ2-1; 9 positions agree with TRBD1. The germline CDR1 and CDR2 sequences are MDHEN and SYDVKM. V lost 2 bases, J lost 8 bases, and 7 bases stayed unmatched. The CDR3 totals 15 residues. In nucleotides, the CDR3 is TGTGCCAGCAGTTTAACGGGACAGGGTCTGGATGAGCAGTTCTTC. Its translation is CASSLTGQGLDEQFF.

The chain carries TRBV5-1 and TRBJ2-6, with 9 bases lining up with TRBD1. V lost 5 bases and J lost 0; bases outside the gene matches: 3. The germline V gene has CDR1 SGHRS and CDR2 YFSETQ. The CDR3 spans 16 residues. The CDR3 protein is CASRGQGYSGANVLTF. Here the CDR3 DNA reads TGCGCCAGCAGGGGACAGGGTTACTCTGGGGCCAACGTCCTGACTTTC.

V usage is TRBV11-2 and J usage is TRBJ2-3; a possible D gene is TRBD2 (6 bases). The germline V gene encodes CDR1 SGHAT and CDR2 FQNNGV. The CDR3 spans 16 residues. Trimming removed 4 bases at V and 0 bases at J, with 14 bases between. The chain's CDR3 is CASSSPLAVSTDTQYF. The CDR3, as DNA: TGTGCCAGCAGCTCCCCCTTAGCGGTTAGCACAGATACGCAGTATTTT.

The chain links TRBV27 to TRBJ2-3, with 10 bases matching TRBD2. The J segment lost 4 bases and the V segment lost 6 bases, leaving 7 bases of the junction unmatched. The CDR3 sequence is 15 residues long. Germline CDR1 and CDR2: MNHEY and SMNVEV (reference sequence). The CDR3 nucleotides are TGTGCCAGCAGGGCAAGCGGGGGGGCGGCAGATACGCAGTATTTT. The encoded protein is CASRASGGAADTQYF.

CDR3 DNA: TGTGCCATCAGCGAGCGACTAGCGGGGGGGACCGGGGAGCTGTTTTTT. Translating gives CAISERLAGGTGELFF. This chain links TRBV10-3 with TRBJ2-2; 14 nucleotides agree with TRBD2. Germline lookup yields CDR1 ENHRY and CDR2 SYGVKD. The CDR3 has 16 amino acids. V gave up 6 bases and J gave up 5 bases; unmatched junction bases: 5.

Here the CDR3 DNA reads TGTGCCAGCAGTACCCTCATTTACGAGCAGTACGTC. Its translation: CASSTLIYEQYV. The chain employs TRBV28 and TRBJ2-7; D remains ambiguous. The ends were cut back, 5 bases at V and 4 bases at J, with 9 bases in the middle. Per the germline V gene, CDR1 is MDHEN and CDR2 is SYDVKM. The CDR3 is 12 residues long.

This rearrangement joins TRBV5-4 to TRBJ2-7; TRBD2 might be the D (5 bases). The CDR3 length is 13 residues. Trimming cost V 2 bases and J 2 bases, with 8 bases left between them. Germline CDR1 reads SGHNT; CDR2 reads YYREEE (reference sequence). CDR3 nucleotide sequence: TGTGCCAGCAGCTTTGGGGAGACCTACGAGCAGTACGTC. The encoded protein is CASSFGETYEQYV.

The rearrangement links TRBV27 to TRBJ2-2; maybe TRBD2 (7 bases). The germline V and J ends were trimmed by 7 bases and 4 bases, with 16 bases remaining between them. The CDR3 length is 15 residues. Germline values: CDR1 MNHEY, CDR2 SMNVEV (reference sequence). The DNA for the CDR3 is TGTGCCAGCATGGTGCGGGGGCCGGGCACCGGGGAGCTGTTTTTT. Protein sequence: CASMVRGPGTGELFF.

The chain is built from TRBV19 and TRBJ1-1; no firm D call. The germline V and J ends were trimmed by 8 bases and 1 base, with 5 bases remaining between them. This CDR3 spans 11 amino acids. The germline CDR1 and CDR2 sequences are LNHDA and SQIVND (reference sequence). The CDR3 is CASRRNTEAFF. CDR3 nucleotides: TGTGCCAGTCGAAGGAACACTGAAGCTTTCTTT.

The CDR3 DNA reads as TGCGCCAGCAGCCAGTTAAAGACAGGGCTAGATACGCAGTATTTT. It specifies CASSQLKTGLDTQYF. The V gene is TRBV4-1, the J gene TRBJ2-3, with TRBD1 identical over 7 bases. The V and J ends lost 3 bases and 5 bases, in that order; junction bases with no gene match: 8. Germline V CDR1 and CDR2: MGHRA, YSYEKL. This CDR3 spans 15 amino acids.

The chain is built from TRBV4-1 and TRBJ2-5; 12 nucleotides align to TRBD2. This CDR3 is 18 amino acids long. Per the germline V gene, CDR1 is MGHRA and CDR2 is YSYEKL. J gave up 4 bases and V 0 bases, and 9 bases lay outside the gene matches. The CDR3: CASSQDQTSGGSGETQYF. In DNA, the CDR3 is TGCGCCAGCAGCCAAGATCAGACTAGCGGGGGATCGGGAGAGACCCAGTACTTC.

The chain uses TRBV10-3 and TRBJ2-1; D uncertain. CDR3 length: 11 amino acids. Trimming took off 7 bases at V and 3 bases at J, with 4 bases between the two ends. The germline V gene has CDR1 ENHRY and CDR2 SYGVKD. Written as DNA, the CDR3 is TGTGCCATCAAGGACTACAATGAGCAGTTCTTC. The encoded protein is CAIKDYNEQFF.

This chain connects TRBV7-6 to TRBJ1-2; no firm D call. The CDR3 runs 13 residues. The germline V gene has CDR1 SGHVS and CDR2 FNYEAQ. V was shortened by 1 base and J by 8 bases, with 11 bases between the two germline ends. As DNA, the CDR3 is TGTGCCAGCAGCTTAGGGACCGGCGGGGGCTACACCTTC. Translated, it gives CASSLGTGGGYTF.

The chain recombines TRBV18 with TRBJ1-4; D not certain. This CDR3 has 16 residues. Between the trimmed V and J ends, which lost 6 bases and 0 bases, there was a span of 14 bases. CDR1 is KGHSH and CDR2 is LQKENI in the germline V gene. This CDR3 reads CASSPFDLSTNEKLFF. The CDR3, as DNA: TGTGCCAGCTCCCCATTCGACCTGTCAACTAATGAAAAACTGTTTTTT.

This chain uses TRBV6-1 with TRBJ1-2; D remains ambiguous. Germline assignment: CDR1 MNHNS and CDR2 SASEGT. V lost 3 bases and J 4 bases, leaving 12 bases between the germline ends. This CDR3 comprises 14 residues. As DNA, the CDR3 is TGTGCCAGCAGTGACAGTATGGGTTTCTATGGCTACACCTTC. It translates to CASSDSMGFYGYTF.

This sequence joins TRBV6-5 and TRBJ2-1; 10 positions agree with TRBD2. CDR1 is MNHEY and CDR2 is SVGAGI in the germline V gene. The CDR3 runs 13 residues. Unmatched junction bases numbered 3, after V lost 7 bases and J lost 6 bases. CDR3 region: CASNRLAGNEQFF. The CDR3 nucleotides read TGTGCCAGCAACCGACTAGCGGGCAATGAGCAGTTCTTC.

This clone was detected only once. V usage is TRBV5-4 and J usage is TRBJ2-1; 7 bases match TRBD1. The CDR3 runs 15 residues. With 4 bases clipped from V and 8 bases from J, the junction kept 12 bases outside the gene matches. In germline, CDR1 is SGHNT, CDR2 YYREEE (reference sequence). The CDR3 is CASSPGQTIEDEQFF. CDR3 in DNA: TGTGCCAGCAGCCCGGGACAGACAATCGAAGATGAGCAGTTCTTC. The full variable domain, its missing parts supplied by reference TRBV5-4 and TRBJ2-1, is ETGVTQSPTHLIKTRGQQVTLRCSSQSGHNTVSWYQQALGQGPQFIFQYYREEENGRGNFPPRFSGLQFPNYSSELNVNALELDDSALYLCASSPGQTIEDEQFFGPGTRLTVL.

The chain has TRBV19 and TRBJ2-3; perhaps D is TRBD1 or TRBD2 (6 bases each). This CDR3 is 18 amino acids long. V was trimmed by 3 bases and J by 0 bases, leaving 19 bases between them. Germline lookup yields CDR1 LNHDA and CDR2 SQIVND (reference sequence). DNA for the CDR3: TGTGCCAGTAGTATTATCTCCCGGGGGCGCCCGAGCACAGATACGCAGTATTTT. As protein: CASSIISRGRPSTDTQYF.

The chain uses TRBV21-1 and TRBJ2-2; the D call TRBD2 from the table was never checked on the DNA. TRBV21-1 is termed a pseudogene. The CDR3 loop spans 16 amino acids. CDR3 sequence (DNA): TGTGCCAGCAGCCCAACGATAGCGGTGGGGACCGGGGAGCTGTTTTTT. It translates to CASSPTIAVGTGELFF.

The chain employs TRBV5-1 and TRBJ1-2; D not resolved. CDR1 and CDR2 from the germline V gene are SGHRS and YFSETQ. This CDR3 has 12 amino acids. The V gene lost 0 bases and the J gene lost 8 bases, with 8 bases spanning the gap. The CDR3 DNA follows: TGCGCCAGCAGCTTGGGGTTAACGGGCTACACCTTC. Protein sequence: CASSLGLTGYTF.

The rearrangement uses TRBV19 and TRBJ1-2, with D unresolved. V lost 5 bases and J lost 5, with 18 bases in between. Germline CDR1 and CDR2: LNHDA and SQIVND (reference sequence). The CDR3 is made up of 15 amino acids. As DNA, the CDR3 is TGTGCCAGTAGTCTCCCGGGAAGGGAAAAGTATGGCTACACCTTC. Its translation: CASSLPGREKYGYTF.

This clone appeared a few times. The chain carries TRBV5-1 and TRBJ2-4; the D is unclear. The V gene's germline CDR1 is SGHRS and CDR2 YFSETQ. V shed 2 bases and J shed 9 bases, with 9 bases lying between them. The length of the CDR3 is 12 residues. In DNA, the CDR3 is TGCGCCAGCAGCTTAGAGGTCGGCATTCAGTACTTC. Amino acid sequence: CASSLEVGIQYF. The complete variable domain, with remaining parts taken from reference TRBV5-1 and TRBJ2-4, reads KAGVTQTPRYLIKTRGQQVTLSCSPISGHRSVSWYQQTPGQGLQFLFEYFSETQRNKGNFPGRFSGRQFSNSRSEMNVSTLELGDSALYLCASSLEVGIQYFGAGTRLSVL.

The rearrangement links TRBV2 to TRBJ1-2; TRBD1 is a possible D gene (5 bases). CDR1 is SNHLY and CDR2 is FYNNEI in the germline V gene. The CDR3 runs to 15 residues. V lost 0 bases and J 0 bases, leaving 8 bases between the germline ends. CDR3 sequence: CASSEAGVSNYGYTF. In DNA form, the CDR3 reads TGTGCCAGCAGTGAAGCAGGGGTATCTAACTATGGCTACACCTTC.

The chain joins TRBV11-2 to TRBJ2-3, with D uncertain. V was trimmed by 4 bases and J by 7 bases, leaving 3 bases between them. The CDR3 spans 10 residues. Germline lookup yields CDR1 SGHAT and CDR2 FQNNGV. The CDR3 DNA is TGTGCCAGCAGCTACAATACGCAGTATTTT. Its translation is CASSYNTQYF.